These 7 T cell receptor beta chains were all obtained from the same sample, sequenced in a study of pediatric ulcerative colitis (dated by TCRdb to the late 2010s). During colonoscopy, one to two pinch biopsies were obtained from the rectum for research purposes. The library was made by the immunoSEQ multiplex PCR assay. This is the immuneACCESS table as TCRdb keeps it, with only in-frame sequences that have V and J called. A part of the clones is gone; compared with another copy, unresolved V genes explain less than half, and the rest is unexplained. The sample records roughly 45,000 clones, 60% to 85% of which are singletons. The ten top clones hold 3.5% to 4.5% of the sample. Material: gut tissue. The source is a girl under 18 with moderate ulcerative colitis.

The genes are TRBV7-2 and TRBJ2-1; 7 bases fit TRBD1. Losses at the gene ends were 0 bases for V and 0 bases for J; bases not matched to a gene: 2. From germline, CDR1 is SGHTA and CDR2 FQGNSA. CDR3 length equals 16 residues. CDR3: CASSLAQGVSYNEQFF. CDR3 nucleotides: TGTGCCAGCAGCTTAGCCCAGGGGGTCTCCTACAATGAGCAGTTCTTC.

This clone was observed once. This CDR3 reads CAWNFRGISGNTIYF. For the CDR3, the DNA is TGTGCCTGGAACTTTCGAGGGATCTCTGGAAACACCATATATTTT. The V call is TRBV30, the J call TRBJ1-3; D unclear. The CDR3 is made up of 15 amino acids. Between the trimmed V and J ends, which lost 4 bases and 0 bases, there was a span of 13 bases. Germline CDR1 reads GTSNPN; CDR2 reads SVGIG (reference sequence).

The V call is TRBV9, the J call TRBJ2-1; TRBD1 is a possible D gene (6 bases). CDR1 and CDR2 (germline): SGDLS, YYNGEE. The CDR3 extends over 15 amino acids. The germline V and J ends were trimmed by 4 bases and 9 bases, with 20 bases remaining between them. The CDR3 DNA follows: TGTGCCAGCAGCCCCTTACAGGGATCCTCCAGTGAGCAGTTCTTC. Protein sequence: CASSPLQGSSSEQFF.

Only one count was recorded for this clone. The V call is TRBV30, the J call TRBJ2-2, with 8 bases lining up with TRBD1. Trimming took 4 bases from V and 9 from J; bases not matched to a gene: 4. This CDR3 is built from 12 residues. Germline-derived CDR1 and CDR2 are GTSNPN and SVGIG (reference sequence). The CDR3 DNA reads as TGTGCCTGGAACAGGGGGGTCAGGGAGCTGTTTTTT. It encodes CAWNRGVRELFF.

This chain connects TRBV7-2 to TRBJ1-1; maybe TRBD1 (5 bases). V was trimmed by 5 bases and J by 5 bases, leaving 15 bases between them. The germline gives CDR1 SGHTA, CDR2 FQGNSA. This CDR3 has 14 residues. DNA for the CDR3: TGTGCCAGCAGCCTATACAGGACTGGGACTGAAGCTTTCTTT. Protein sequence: CASSLYRTGTEAFF.

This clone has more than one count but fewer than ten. The chain's CDR3 is CASSRRYEQYF. The DNA for the CDR3 is TGTGCCAGCAGCCGTCGCTACGAGCAGTACTTC. This rearrangement joins TRBV2 to TRBJ2-7; D ambiguous. With 6 bases removed from V and 3 bases from J, the gap between germline ends came to 6 bases. The CDR3 has 11 residues. CDR1 SNHLY and CDR2 FYNNEI come from the germline V gene. Based on the CDR3 plus reference TRBV2 and TRBJ2-7, the full variable domain is EPEVTQTPSHQVTQMGQEVILRCVPISNHLYFYWYRQILGQKVEFLVSFYNNEISEKSEIFDDQFSVERPDGSNFTLKIRSTKLEDSAMYFCASSRRYEQYFGPGTRLTVT.

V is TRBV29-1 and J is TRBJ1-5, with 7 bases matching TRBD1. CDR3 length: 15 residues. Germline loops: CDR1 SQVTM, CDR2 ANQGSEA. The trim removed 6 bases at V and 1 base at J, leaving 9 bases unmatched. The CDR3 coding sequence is TGCAGCGTGATGGGGACAGTCGGGAGCAATCAGCCCCAGCATTTT. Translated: CSVMGTVGSNQPQHF.